The 8 T cell receptor beta chains listed next were all sequenced from one sample in a study of T cells in Graves' hyperthyroidism and ophthalmopathy. TCR beta CDR3 regions were amplified from RNA transcripts. First-round RT-PCR with HTBI primers amplified the TCR CDR3 region. TCRdb re-called the multiplex PCR reads through MiXCR, storing one row per CDR3 protein. The data contain approximately 590,000 distinct CDR3 sequences, less than 20% of them singletons. Sequencing was carried out using blood. These receptors were collected from a woman under 40 with Graves' hyperthyroidism.

As regards this clonotype: This may be a read error, as it is one base from a much larger clone. The chain uses TRBV5-5 and TRBJ2-7, with D tentatively TRBD1 or TRBD2 (5 bases each). The assigned J gene may be wrong: the sequence end matches TRBJ2-1 better. Germline CDR1 is SGHKS and CDR2 is YYEKEE (reference sequence). The CDR3 is made up of 13 amino acids. CDR3 sequence reads: CASSGGVAYEQFF. CDR3 coding DNA: TGTGCCAGCAGTGGGGGAGTGGCCTACGAGCAGTTCTTC.

This clonotype was seen more than once but under ten times. Since a much larger clone is just one base distant, this may be a read error. The V gene is TRBV11-2, the J gene TRBJ2-3; D is uncertain. Germline assignment: CDR1 SGHAT and CDR2 FQNNGV. The CDR3 spans 13 residues. The DNA of the CDR3 is TGTGCCAGCAGCCCCGATTTCCCAGATATGCAGTATTTT. Translating gives CASSPDFPDMQYF. The full variable domain, rest sourced from reference TRBV11-2 and TRBJ2-3, is EAGVAQSPRYKIIEKRQSVAFWCNPISGHATLYWYQQILGQGPKLLIQFQNNGVVDDSQLPKDRFSAERLKGVDSTLKIQPAKLEDSAVYLCASSPDFPDMQYFGPGTRLTVL.

A remark on this clonotype: At one end, the junction sequence differs from germline, possibly due to a read error. V and J are TRBV3-1 and TRBJ2-3, with D perhaps TRBD2 (5 bases). CDR3 size: 15 residues. Germline lookup yields CDR1 LGHDT and CDR2 YNNKEL (reference sequence). This chain's CDR3 is CARSLKGVATDTQYF. CDR3 coding DNA: TGTGCCAGGAGCCTAAAGGGAGTAGCCACAGATACGCAGTATTTT.

The rearrangement links TRBV11-1 to TRBJ2-4; tentatively, D is TRBD1 (5 bases). Near its end, the DNA agrees better with TRBJ2-1, so the J call may be wrong. Germline CDR1 is SGHAT and CDR2 is FQDESV (reference sequence). The CDR3 totals 16 residues. The CDR3 DNA sequence: TGTGCCAGCAGCTTAGCTGGGGCCCAAGCCAAAAACATTCAGTTCTTC. It encodes CASSLAGAQAKNIQFF.

This chain joins TRBV7-9 and TRBJ2-3, with D possibly being TRBD2 (6 bases). This CDR3 contains 18 residues. Looked up from germline, CDR1 is SEHNR and CDR2 is FQNEAQ (reference sequence). The V and J ends lost 4 bases and 4 bases respectively, with 24 bases between them. CDR3 sequence (DNA): TGTGCCAGCAGCTCGCACCGAACTAGCTGGGATTTGGCAGATACGCAGTATTTT. As protein: CASSSHRTSWDLADTQYF.

At least ten counts were recorded for this clonotype. The V call is TRBV12-3 or TRBV12-4, the J call TRBJ2-5; TRBD2 matches 9 bases. J was trimmed by 2 bases and V by 6 bases; bases with no gene match: 7. The CDR3 totals 15 residues. In DNA, the CDR3 is TGTGCCAGCAGACGGGGACTAGCTCTGCAAGAGACCCAGTACTTC. Translating it yields CASRRGLALQETQYF.

The CDR3 sequence is CASSIGDRGYEQYF. The CDR3 DNA reads as TGTGCCAGTAGTATAGGAGACAGGGGATACGAGCAGTACTTC. The V and J genes are TRBV19 and TRBJ2-7, with 8 positions matching TRBD1. CDR1 is LNHDA and CDR2 is SQIVND in the germline V gene (reference sequence). This CDR3 has 14 residues. Trimming removed 1 base from V and 4 bases from J; junction bases left unmatched: 3.

The chain has TRBV7-9 and TRBJ2-3; D may be TRBD2 (5 bases). Trimming left V 4 bases short and J 0 bases short, with 14 bases between. The length of the CDR3 is 16 residues. Germline-derived CDR1 and CDR2 are SEHNR and FQNEAQ (reference sequence). CDR3 coding DNA: TGTGCCAGCAGCTCCGGACTGGGCGCTAGCACAGATACGCAGTATTTT. It translates to CASSSGLGASTDTQYF. The whole variable domain, remainder taken from reference TRBV7-9 and TRBJ2-3, is DTGVSQNPRHKITKRGQNVTFRCDPISEHNRLYWYRQTLGQGPEFLTYFQNEAQLEKSRLLSDRFSAERPKGSFSTLEIQRTEQGDSAMYLCASSSGLGASTDTQYFGPGTRLTVL.